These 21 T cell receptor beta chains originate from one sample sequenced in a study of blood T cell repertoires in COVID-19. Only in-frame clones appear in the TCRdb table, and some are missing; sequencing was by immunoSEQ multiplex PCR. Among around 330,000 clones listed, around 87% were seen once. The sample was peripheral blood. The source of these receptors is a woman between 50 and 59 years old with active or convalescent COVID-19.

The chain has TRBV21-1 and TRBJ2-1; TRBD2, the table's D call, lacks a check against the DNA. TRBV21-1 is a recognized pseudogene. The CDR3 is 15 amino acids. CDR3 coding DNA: TGTGCCAGCGGTCCGGGACTAACCCCTTACAATGAGCAGTTCTTC. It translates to CASGPGLTPYNEQFF.

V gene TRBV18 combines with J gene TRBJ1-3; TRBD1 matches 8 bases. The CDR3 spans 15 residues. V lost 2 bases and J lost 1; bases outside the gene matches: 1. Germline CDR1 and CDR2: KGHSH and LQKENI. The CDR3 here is CASSPTGGSGNTIYF. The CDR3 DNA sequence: TGTGCCAGCTCACCAACAGGGGGGTCTGGAAACACCATATATTTT. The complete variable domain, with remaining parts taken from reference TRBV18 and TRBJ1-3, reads NAGVMQNPRHLVRRRGQEARLRCSPMKGHSHVYWYRQLPEEGLKFMVYLQKENIIDESGMPKERFSAEFPKEGPSILRIQQVVRGDSAAYFCASSPTGGSGNTIYFGEGSWLTVV.

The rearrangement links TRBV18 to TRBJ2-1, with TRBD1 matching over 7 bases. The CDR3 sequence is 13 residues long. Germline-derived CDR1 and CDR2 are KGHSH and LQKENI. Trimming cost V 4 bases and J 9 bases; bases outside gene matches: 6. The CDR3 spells CASSLEGGGEQFF. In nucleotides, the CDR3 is TGTGCCAGCTCACTTGAAGGGGGCGGTGAGCAGTTCTTC. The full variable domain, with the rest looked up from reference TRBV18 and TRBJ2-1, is NAGVMQNPRHLVRRRGQEARLRCSPMKGHSHVYWYRQLPEEGLKFMVYLQKENIIDESGMPKERFSAEFPKEGPSILRIQQVVRGDSAAYFCASSLEGGGEQFFGPGTRLTVL.

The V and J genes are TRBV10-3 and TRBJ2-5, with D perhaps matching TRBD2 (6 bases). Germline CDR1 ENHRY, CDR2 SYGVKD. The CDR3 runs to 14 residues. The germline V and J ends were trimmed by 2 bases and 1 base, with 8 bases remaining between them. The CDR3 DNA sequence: TGTGCCATCAGTGAGAACGGGGGCCAAGAGACCCAGTACTTC. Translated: CAISENGGQETQYF.

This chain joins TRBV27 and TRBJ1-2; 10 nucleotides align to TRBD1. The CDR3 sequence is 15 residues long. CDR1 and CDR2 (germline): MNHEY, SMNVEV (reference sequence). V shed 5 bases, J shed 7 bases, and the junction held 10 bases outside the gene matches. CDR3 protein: CASSGQGERGVGYTF. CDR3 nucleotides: TGTGCCAGCAGTGGACAGGGGGAGAGGGGGGTTGGCTACACCTTC.

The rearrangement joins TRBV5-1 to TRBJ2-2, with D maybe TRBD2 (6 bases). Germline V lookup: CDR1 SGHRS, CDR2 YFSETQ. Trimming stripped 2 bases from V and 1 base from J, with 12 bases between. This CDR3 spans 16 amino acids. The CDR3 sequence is CASSFLLARNTGELFF. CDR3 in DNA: TGCGCCAGCAGCTTCCTTCTAGCGAGGAACACCGGGGAGCTGTTTTTT. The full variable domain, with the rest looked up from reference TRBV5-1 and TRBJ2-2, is KAGVTQTPRYLIKTRGQQVTLSCSPISGHRSVSWYQQTPGQGLQFLFEYFSETQRNKGNFPGRFSGRQFSNSRSEMNVSTLELGDSALYLCASSFLLARNTGELFFGEGSRLTVL.

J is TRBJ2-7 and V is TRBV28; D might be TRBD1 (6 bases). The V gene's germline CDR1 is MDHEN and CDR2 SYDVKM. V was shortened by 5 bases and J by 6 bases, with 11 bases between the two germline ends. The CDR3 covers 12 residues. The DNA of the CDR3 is TGTGCCAGCAGTGGCAGGGGTCGCGAGCAGTACTTC. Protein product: CASSGRGREQYF.

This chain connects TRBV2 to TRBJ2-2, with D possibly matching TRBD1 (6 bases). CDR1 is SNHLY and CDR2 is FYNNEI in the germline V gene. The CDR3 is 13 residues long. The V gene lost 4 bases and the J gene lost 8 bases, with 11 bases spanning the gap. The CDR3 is CASSASRGGELFF. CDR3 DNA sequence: TGTGCCAGCAGTGCCTCTAGGGGGGGGGAGCTGTTTTTT.

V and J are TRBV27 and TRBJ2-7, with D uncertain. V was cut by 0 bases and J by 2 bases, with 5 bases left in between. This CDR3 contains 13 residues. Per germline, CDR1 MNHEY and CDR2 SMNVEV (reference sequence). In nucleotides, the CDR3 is TGTGCCAGCAGTTTATCGTCAGCCTACGAGCAGTACTTC. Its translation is CASSLSSAYEQYF.

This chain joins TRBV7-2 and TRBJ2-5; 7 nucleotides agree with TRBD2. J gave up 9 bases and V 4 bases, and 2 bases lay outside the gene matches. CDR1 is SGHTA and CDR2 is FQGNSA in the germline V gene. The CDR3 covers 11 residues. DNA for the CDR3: TGTGCCAGCAGCTGGGGGGGGGCCCAGTACTTC. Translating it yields CASSWGGAQYF.

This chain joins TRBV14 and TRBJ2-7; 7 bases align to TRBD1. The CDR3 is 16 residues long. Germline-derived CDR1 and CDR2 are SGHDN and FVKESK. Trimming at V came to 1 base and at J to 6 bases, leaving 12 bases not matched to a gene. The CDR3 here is CASSQASYKTGVEQYF. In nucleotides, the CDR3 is TGTGCCAGCAGCCAAGCCTCGTATAAAACAGGGGTCGAGCAGTACTTC.

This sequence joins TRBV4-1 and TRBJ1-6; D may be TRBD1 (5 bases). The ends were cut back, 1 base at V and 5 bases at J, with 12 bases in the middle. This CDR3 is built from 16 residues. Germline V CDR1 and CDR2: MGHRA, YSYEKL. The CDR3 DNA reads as TGCGCCAGCAGCCAAGGGGGGGGTGGTGATAATTCACCCCTCCACTTT. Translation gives CASSQGGGGDNSPLHF.

For the CDR3, the DNA is TGTGCCAGCAGCTGGAGGGGCGAGCAGTACTTC. This encodes CASSWRGEQYF. The chain combines TRBV7-6 with TRBJ2-7; a weak D match, TRBD2 (6 bases). CDR3 length: 11 amino acids. Germline assignment: CDR1 SGHVS and CDR2 FNYEAQ. Trimming removed 4 bases from V and 6 bases from J, with 7 bases in between.

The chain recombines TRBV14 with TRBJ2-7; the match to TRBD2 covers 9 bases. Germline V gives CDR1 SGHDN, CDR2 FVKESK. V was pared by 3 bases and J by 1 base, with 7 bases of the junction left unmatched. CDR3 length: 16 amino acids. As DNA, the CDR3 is TGTGCCAGCAGCCAGGGACCGGGACTAGCTTCCTACGAGCAGTACTTC. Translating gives CASSQGPGLASYEQYF.

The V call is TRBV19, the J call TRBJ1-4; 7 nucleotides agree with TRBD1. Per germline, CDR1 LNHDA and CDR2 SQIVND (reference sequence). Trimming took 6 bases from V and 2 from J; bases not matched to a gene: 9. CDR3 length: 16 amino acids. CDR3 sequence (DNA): TGTGCCAGTAGGGGTACAGGGGCGAACACTAATGAAAAACTGTTTTTT. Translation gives CASRGTGANTNEKLFF. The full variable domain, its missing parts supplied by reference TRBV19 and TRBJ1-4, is DGGITQSPKYLFRKEGQNVTLSCEQNLNHDAMYWYRQDPGQGLRLIYYSQIVNDFQKGDIAEGYSVSREKKESFPLTVTSAQKNPTAFYLCASRGTGANTNEKLFFGSGTQLSVL.

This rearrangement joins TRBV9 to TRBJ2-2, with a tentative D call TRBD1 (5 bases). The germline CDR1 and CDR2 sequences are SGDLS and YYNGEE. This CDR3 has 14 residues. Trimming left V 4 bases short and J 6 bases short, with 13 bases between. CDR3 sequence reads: CASSQMTVPGELFF. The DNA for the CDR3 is TGTGCCAGCAGCCAAATGACAGTCCCCGGGGAGCTGTTTTTT. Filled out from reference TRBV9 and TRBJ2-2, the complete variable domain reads DSGVTQTPKHLITATGQRVTLRCSPRSGDLSVYWYQQSLDQGLQFLIQYYNGEERAKGNILERFSAQQFPDLHSELNLSSLELGDSALYFCASSQMTVPGELFFGEGSRLTVL.

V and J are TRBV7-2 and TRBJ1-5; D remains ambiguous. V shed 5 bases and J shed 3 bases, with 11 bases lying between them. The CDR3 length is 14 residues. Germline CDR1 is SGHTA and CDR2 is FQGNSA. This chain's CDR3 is CASSTMATNQPQHF. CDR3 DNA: TGTGCCAGCAGCACGATGGCCACCAATCAGCCCCAGCATTTT.

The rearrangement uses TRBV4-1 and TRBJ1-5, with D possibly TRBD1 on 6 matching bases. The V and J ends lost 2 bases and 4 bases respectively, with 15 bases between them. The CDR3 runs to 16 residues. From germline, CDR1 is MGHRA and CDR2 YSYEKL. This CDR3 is CASSQSTGTWNQPQHF. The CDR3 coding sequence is TGCGCCAGCAGCCAATCCACAGGGACCTGGAATCAGCCCCAGCATTTT.

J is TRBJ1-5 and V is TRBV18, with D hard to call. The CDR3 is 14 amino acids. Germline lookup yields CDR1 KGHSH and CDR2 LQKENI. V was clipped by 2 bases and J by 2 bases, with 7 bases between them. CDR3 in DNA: TGTGCCAGCTCACCAAGAGGAGGCAATCAGCCCCAGCATTTT. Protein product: CASSPRGGNQPQHF.

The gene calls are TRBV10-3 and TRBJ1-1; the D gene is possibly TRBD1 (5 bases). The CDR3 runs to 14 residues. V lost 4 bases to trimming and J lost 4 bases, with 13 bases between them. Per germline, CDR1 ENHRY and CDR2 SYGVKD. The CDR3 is CAISGYDRFTEAFF. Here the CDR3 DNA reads TGTGCCATCAGTGGCTATGACAGATTCACTGAAGCTTTCTTT.

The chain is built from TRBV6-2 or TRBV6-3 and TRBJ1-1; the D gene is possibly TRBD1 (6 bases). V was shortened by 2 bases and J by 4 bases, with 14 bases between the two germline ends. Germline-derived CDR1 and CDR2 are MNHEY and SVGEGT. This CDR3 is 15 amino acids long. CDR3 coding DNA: TGTGCCAGCAGTTACGAAGGGGGTTTGGGCACTGAAGCTTTCTTT. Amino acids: CASSYEGGLGTEAFF.